This TCR beta chain was recorded in a study of T cells in Graves' hyperthyroidism and ophthalmopathy. As for the study in general: At the time of initial diagnosis and before any treatment, peripheral blood was collected.

RNA transcripts yielded amplified TCR beta CDR3 regions. The study used the HTBI primer set for a first-round RT-PCR of the TCR CDR3. Via MiXCR, TCRdb re-called the multiplex PCR reads, giving one row per CDR3 protein. This sample has 250,000 to 300,000 distinct CDR3 sequences, with about 15% found just once. Participants, patients aged 18 to 65, had newly diagnosed hyperthyroidism with a duration under 2 months. Fresh peripheral blood, under 13 ml, yielded the PBMCs. Germline lookup yields CDR1 MDHEN and CDR2 SYDVKM. The CDR3 totals 17 residues. J lost 1 base, V lost 4 bases, and 8 bases had no gene match. This clonotype was counted many times. Its antigen remains unidentified. Study-wide results and limits: Most clonotypes that expanded in the thyroid above 0.001 also showed up in blood.

This sequence joins TRBV28 and TRBJ2-2; 8 positions match TRBD1. This receptor was identified in a woman aged 40 to 55 with Graves' hyperthyroidism that later progressed to Graves' ophthalmopathy. Material for sequencing was blood. DNA for the CDR3: TGTGCCAGCAGTTCTCCCCCCGGGACAGGGAACACCGGGGAGCTGTTTTTT. This gives the protein CASSSPPGTGNTGELFF.